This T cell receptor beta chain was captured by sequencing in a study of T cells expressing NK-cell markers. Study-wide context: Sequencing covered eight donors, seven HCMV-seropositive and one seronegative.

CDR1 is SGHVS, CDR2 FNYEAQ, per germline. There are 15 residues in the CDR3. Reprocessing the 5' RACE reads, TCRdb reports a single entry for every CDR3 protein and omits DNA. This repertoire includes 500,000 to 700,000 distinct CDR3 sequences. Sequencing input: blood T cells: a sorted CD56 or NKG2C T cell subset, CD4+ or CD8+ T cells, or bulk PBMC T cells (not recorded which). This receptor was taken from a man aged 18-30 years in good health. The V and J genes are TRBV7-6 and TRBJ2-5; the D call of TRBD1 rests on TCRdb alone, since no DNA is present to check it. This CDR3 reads CASSSFRVPQETQYF.